Shown below are 24 T cell receptor beta chains from a single sample sequenced in a study of glioma-infiltrating T cells after dendritic cell vaccination. The method was immunoSEQ multiplex PCR; TCRdb's version includes in-frame clones alone and lacks a portion of them. In the table there are some 550 clones, 75% to 85% of which are singletons. Sequenced here: tumor tissue, sampled before dendritic cell vaccination. These TCRs come from a human donor with glioblastoma.

The genes are TRBV10-2 and TRBJ2-1; D is possibly TRBD2 (5 bases). Trimming took 8 bases from V and 4 from J, leaving 15 bases between them. Germline CDR1 reads WSHSY; CDR2 reads SAAADI. CDR3 size: 14 residues. CDR3 protein: CASRERRAYNEQFF. In nucleotides, the CDR3 is TGCGCCAGCCGAGAGAGGCGGGCGTACAATGAGCAGTTCTTC.

J is TRBJ2-7 and V is TRBV6-1, with D maybe TRBD1 (6 bases). V was shortened by 4 bases and J by 5 bases, with 15 bases between the two germline ends. The germline gives CDR1 MNHNS, CDR2 SASEGT. The CDR3 sequence is 14 residues long. CDR3 coding DNA: TGTGCCAGCAGTGTACAGGGAGTTAAGGACGAGCAGTACTTC. Protein: CASSVQGVKDEQYF.

The rearrangement links TRBV19 to TRBJ2-7; D is perhaps TRBD2 (7 bases). V was shortened by 6 bases and J by 1 base, with 16 bases between the two germline ends. The CDR3 is 15 amino acids. CDR1 and CDR2 (germline): LNHDA, SQIVND (reference sequence). In DNA, the CDR3 is TGTGCCAGTAGCCCGGGGGGCCAGGCTTCCTACGAGCAGTACTTC. Amino acids: CASSPGGQASYEQYF.

The V gene is TRBV19, the J gene TRBJ2-7; tentative D call: TRBD1 (5 bases). Germline V gene lookup returns CDR1 LNHDA and CDR2 SQIVND (reference sequence). The CDR3 extends over 15 amino acids. The ends were cut back, 6 bases at V and 1 base at J, with 16 bases in the middle. The CDR3 DNA sequence: TGTGCCAGTAGCAAGACAGTCCGCCTATCCTACGAGCAGTACTTC. It encodes CASSKTVRLSYEQYF.

The V call is TRBV11-2, the J call TRBJ2-5; D unclear. Trimming stripped 5 bases from V and 2 bases from J, with 3 bases between. The CDR3 is 11 residues long. Per germline, CDR1 SGHAT and CDR2 FQNNGV. DNA of the CDR3: TGTGCCAGCAGCATACAAGAGACCCAGTACTTC. It yields the protein CASSIQETQYF.

This clone was seen a few times. The rearrangement links TRBV27 to TRBJ1-5; 9 bases fit TRBD1. With V trimmed by 2 bases and J by 1 base, 6 bases remained unmatched. Looked up from germline, CDR1 is MNHEY and CDR2 is SMNVEV (reference sequence). The CDR3 totals 17 residues. The CDR3 here is CASSLNNRGQSNQPQHF. The CDR3, as DNA: TGTGCCAGCAGTTTAAATAACAGGGGGCAAAGCAATCAGCCCCAGCATTTT.

The rearrangement uses TRBV29-1 and TRBJ1-1, with D uncertain. CDR1 is SQVTM, CDR2 ANQGSEA, per germline. V was clipped by 6 bases and J by 0 bases, with 20 bases between them. The CDR3 length is 16 residues. The CDR3 loop is CSVAAVIALMNTEAFF. The CDR3 nucleotides read TGCAGCGTAGCAGCGGTCATAGCCCTCATGAACACTGAAGCTTTCTTT. Filled out from reference TRBV29-1 and TRBJ1-1, the complete variable domain reads SAVISQKPSRDICQRGTSLTIQCQVDSQVTMMFWYRQQPGQSLTLIATANQGSEATYESGFVIDKFPISRPNLTFSTLTVSNMSPEDSSIYLCSVAAVIALMNTEAFFGQGTRLTVV.

The chain has TRBV27 and TRBJ2-3, with 8 bases aligning to TRBD2. Germline CDR1 is MNHEY and CDR2 is SMNVEV (reference sequence). The CDR3 sequence is 16 residues long. J lost 0 bases, V lost 3 bases, and 5 bases had no gene match. Here the CDR3 reads CASSFRASGSTDTQYF. CDR3 sequence (DNA): TGTGCCAGCAGTTTTCGGGCTAGCGGGAGCACAGATACGCAGTATTTT.

The chain combines TRBV5-6 with TRBJ2-7, with TRBD2 identical over 8 bases. V lost 3 bases to trimming and J lost 5 bases; unmatched junction nucleotides: 7. This CDR3 region has 14 residues. Germline CDR1 and CDR2: SGHDT and YYEEEE. As DNA, the CDR3 is TGTGCCAGCAGCTCCGGGACTAGGGTAAACGAGCAGTACTTC. Its translation is CASSSGTRVNEQYF. The variable domain in full, with the rest retrieved from reference TRBV5-6 and TRBJ2-7, is DAGVTQSPTHLIKTRGQQVTLRCSPKSGHDTVSWYQQALGQGPQFIFQYYEEEERQRGNFPDRFSGHQFPNYSSELNVNALLLGDSALYLCASSSGTRVNEQYFGPGTRLTVT.

This clone appeared once. V usage is TRBV28 and J usage is TRBJ2-5; 8 positions match TRBD1. Germline loops: CDR1 MDHEN, CDR2 SYDVKM. The CDR3 totals 15 residues. The V and J ends lost 6 bases and 7 bases, in that order; junction bases with no gene match: 13. The CDR3 loop reads CASSFQDRVKRTQYF. CDR3 in DNA: TGTGCCAGCAGCTTCCAGGACAGGGTCAAGAGGACCCAGTACTTC.

The rearrangement uses TRBV19 and TRBJ2-1; D is possibly TRBD1 (6 bases). Germline lookup yields CDR1 LNHDA and CDR2 SQIVND (reference sequence). This CDR3 is built from 15 residues. Trimming pared 6 bases from V and 0 bases from J, leaving 12 bases between. The CDR3 region has the DNA TGTGCCAGTAGACTGGACAGAAGCTCCTACAATGAGCAGTTCTTC. Translating it yields CASRLDRSSYNEQFF.

V gene TRBV27 combines with J gene TRBJ2-2, with 8 bases aligning to TRBD2. The CDR3 consists of 17 residues. The trim removed 5 bases at V and 2 bases at J, leaving 10 bases unmatched. Germline V CDR1 and CDR2: MNHEY, SMNVEV (reference sequence). DNA of the CDR3: TGTGCCAGCAGTGATTTGAGCGGGGGAATAAACACCGGGGAGCTGTTTTTT. This gives the protein CASSDLSGGINTGELFF.

The rearrangement uses TRBV5-6 and TRBJ2-1, with 8 bases that match TRBD1. The V and J ends lost 4 bases and 0 bases, in that order; junction bases with no gene match: 6. In germline, CDR1 is SGHDT, CDR2 YYEEEE. The CDR3 runs to 16 residues. In nucleotides, the CDR3 is TGTGCCAGCAGCCAAGGGACAGGCAGCTCCTACAATGAGCAGTTCTTC. Translated: CASSQGTGSSYNEQFF. The full variable domain, in which reference TRBV5-6 and TRBJ2-1 provide the parts outside the CDR3, is DAGVTQSPTHLIKTRGQQVTLRCSPKSGHDTVSWYQQALGQGPQFIFQYYEEEERQRGNFPDRFSGHQFPNYSSELNVNALLLGDSALYLCASSQGTGSSYNEQFFGPGTRLTVL.

V and J are TRBV25-1 and TRBJ2-2; 7 positions match TRBD1. Germline V gene lookup returns CDR1 MGHDK and CDR2 SYGVNS. The junction had 10 bases not matched to a gene; V was cut back by 4 bases and J by 2 bases. The CDR3 contains 17 residues. CDR3 sequence (DNA): TGTGCCAGCAGTGCGTACTTGGGGACAGATAACACCGGGGAGCTGTTTTTT. It encodes CASSAYLGTDNTGELFF.

V gene TRBV19 combines with J gene TRBJ1-2; no clear D. The CDR3 has 14 residues. Germline lookup yields CDR1 LNHDA and CDR2 SQIVND (reference sequence). The V and J ends lost 6 bases and 4 bases respectively, with 15 bases between them. The DNA for the CDR3 is TGTGCCAGTAGCGCCCGGGGTGGCTCCTATGGCTACACCTTC. Its translation: CASSARGGSYGYTF.

The chain employs TRBV13 and TRBJ2-3; TRBD2 agrees at 12 bases. The ends lost 6 bases at V and 2 bases at J; junction bases unmatched: 18. From germline, CDR1 is PRHDT and CDR2 FYEKMQ (reference sequence). This CDR3 region has 20 residues. In nucleotides, the CDR3 is TGTGCCAGCAGAACGCGAGGGGAGTTCAGGACTAGCGGGATCACAGATACGCAGTATTTT. Protein product: CASRTRGEFRTSGITDTQYF.

The chain recombines TRBV5-4 with TRBJ2-7; D is possibly TRBD1 (6 bases). The germline V gene encodes CDR1 SGHNT and CDR2 YYREEE (reference sequence). This CDR3 region has 14 residues. Trimming took off 4 bases at V and 4 bases at J, with 15 bases between the two ends. For the CDR3, the DNA is TGTGCCAGCAGCAGCAACCGGGACACATACGAGCAGTACTTC. It codes for CASSSNRDTYEQYF.

The V and J genes are TRBV6-1 and TRBJ2-3; TRBD2 aligns across 9 bases. Germline V gene data show CDR1 as MNHNS and CDR2 as SASEGT. The CDR3 covers 15 residues. V gave up 3 bases and J gave up 1 base; unmatched junction bases: 2. The CDR3 DNA follows: TGTGCCAGCAGTGAGATAGCGGGAGGCACAGATACGCAGTATTTT. It translates to CASSEIAGGTDTQYF.

The V gene is TRBV2, the J gene TRBJ1-2, with 7 bases that match TRBD1. Germline trimming cut 4 bases from V and 4 bases from J; bases unmatched to any gene: 6. Germline CDR1 reads SNHLY; CDR2 reads FYNNEI. The CDR3 sequence is 14 residues long. The CDR3 DNA reads as TGTGCCAGCAGTGTTGAACAGGGGCCCTATGGCTACACCTTC. As protein: CASSVEQGPYGYTF.

The rearrangement uses TRBV19 and TRBJ1-2, with TRBD1 identical over 7 bases. CDR3 length equals 14 residues. Germline CDR1 reads LNHDA; CDR2 reads SQIVND (reference sequence). V lost 10 bases, J lost 4 bases, and 12 bases stayed unmatched. CDR3: CATKQQTGPYGYTF. In DNA, the CDR3 is TGTGCCACAAAGCAACAGACAGGGCCCTATGGCTACACCTTC.

The rearrangement joins TRBV6-5 to TRBJ2-7; 10 positions match TRBD1. CDR3 length: 13 amino acids. Germline CDR1 is MNHEY and CDR2 is SVGAGI. V gave up 6 bases and J gave up 4 bases; unmatched junction bases: 3. The CDR3 here is CASSRDRGYEQYF. CDR3 sequence (DNA): TGTGCCAGCAGCCGGGACAGGGGTTACGAGCAGTACTTC.

As to this clone: The germline gene is not matched at one end of the junction; a read error may be the cause. The rearrangement uses TRBV4-2 and TRBJ2-3, with D perhaps matching TRBD1 (6 bases). Germline CDR1 and CDR2: LGHNA and YNFKEQ. This CDR3 has 18 residues. The CDR3 loop is CASSQDLSSRGRTDAQYF. CDR3 nucleotides: TGTGCCAGCAGCCAAGATTTGTCTAGCAGGGGAAGAACAGATGCGCAGTATTTT.

This sequence joins TRBV10-3 and TRBJ1-1, with 7 bases identical to TRBD1. The length of the CDR3 is 14 residues. Trimming at V came to 6 bases and at J to 1 base, leaving 5 bases not matched to a gene. Germline V gene data show CDR1 as ENHRY and CDR2 as SYGVKD. The CDR3 reads CAIRDRLENTEAFF. CDR3 in DNA: TGTGCCATCAGGGACAGGCTAGAGAACACTGAAGCTTTCTTT.

As regards this clone: The junction departs from the called germline gene at one end, perhaps through a read error. This sequence joins TRBV27 and TRBJ1-6; D is perhaps TRBD1 (6 bases). Germline V gene lookup returns CDR1 MNHEY and CDR2 SMNVEV (reference sequence). This CDR3 region has 15 residues. DNA of the CDR3: TGTGCCAGCAGTTTATCAACTGGACAGTCTTCATCCCTCCACTTT. Its protein product is CASSLSTGQSSSLHF.